These 32 T cell receptor beta chains originate from one sample sequenced in a study of CD8 T cells in ankylosing spondylitis. MiXCR was run by TCRdb on the 5' RACE reads, yielding one entry per CDR3 protein. The data contain about 120,000 distinct CDR3 sequences, roughly an eighth of them seen just once; the ten biggest clones take up 2.5% to 3%. Material for sequencing was blood, either unsorted or a sorted T cell fraction (not recorded which). These receptor sequences come from a female donor with ankylosing spondylitis or in good health (not recorded which).

This clonotype is categorized as medium-sized (0.01 to 0.1%). The J gene is TRBJ2-1, the V gene TRBV20-1; D remains unclear. V lost 0 bases and J 5 bases, leaving 17 bases between the germline ends. Germline CDR1 reads DFQATT; CDR2 reads SNEGSKA (reference sequence). The CDR3 has 16 amino acids. CDR3 DNA sequence: TGCAGTGCTAGAGATCCGAGCGAGGCAACCCACAATGAGCAGTTCTTC. Translating it yields CSARDPSEATHNEQFF.

Ten or more counts support this clonotype. The chain uses TRBV3-1 and TRBJ2-1; 10 nucleotides line up with TRBD2. CDR3 size: 13 residues. V gave up 0 bases and J gave up 16 bases; unmatched junction bases: 6. Germline V gene sequence: CDR1 LGHDT, CDR2 YNNKEL (reference sequence). CDR3 amino acids: CASSQDPSGRFFF. Here the CDR3 DNA reads TGTGCCAGCAGCCAAGACCCTAGCGGGAGATTCTTCTTC.

This sequence joins TRBV28 and TRBJ1-1; TRBD1 matches 8 bases. Germline V lookup: CDR1 MDHEN, CDR2 SYDVKM. Germline trimming cut 5 bases from V and 7 bases from J; bases unmatched to any gene: 12. This CDR3 contains 15 residues. The CDR3 is CASSNTGGLSGEAFF. DNA for the CDR3: TGTGCCAGCAGTAACACAGGGGGGTTGTCCGGTGAAGCTTTCTTT. Looking up the rest from reference TRBV28 and TRBJ1-1 gives the full variable domain: DVKVTQSSRYLVKRTGEKVFLECVQDMDHENMFWYRQDPGLGLRLIYFSYDVKMKEKGDIPEGYSVSREKKERFSLILESASTNQTSMYLCASSNTGGLSGEAFFGQGTRLTVV.

In its sample, this clonotype was seen many times. The chain joins TRBV15 to TRBJ2-1; D might be TRBD2 (5 bases). This CDR3 is built from 13 residues. The V gene's germline CDR1 is LNHNV and CDR2 YYDKDF (reference sequence). V dropped 5 bases and J dropped 2 bases, with 7 bases sitting between them. CDR3 residues: CATSSAAYNEQFF. CDR3 nucleotide sequence: TGTGCCACCAGCTCAGCGGCCTACAATGAGCAGTTCTTC. The full variable domain, in which reference TRBV15 and TRBJ2-1 provide the parts outside the CDR3, is DAMVIQNPRYQVTQFGKPVTLSCSQTLNHNVMYWYQQKSSQAPKLLFHYYDKDFNNEADTPDNFQSRRPNTSFCFLDIRSPGLGDTAMYLCATSSAAYNEQFFGPGTRLTVL.

With regard to this clonotype: Just one base apart from a much larger clone, this may be a read error. The rearrangement joins TRBV6-1 to TRBJ2-5, with a tentative D call TRBD1 (5 bases). The CDR3 consists of 15 residues. Per germline, CDR1 MNHNS and CDR2 SASEGT. V was shortened by 5 bases and J by 4 bases, with 17 bases between the two germline ends. The CDR3 nucleotides read TGTGCCAGCAGTCTTCGATTCAGGGTGTTAGAGACCCAGTACTTC. The encoded protein is CASSLRFRVLETQYF.

Ten or more counts support this clonotype. The rearrangement uses TRBV7-6 and TRBJ2-3; D perhaps matches TRBD2 (5 bases). V gave up 3 bases and J gave up 5 bases, with 9 bases separating them. Germline V lookup: CDR1 SGHVS, CDR2 FNYEAQ. This CDR3 contains 13 residues. CDR3 sequence: CASSFSGKDTQYF. The DNA for the CDR3 is TGTGCCAGCAGCTTTTCGGGAAAAGATACGCAGTATTTT.

This clonotype was counted ten times or more. The chain employs TRBV5-1 and TRBJ2-1; D is undetermined. Looked up from germline, CDR1 is SGHRS and CDR2 is YFSETQ. CDR3 length: 14 amino acids. V was pared by 0 bases and J by 4 bases, with 8 bases between. The CDR3 region is CASSLGISYNEQFF. CDR3 nucleotide sequence: TGCGCCAGCAGCTTGGGAATCAGTTACAATGAGCAGTTCTTC.

The sample holds many counts of this clonotype. This CDR3 reads CASGHRGKGRNQPQHF. As DNA, the CDR3 is TGTGCCAGCGGCCACAGGGGTAAGGGTCGGAATCAGCCCCAGCATTTT. The rearrangement uses TRBV27 and TRBJ1-5; 7 bases match TRBD1. Germline V CDR1 and CDR2: MNHEY, SMNVEV (reference sequence). This CDR3 contains 16 residues. The junction had 14 bases not matched to a gene; V was cut back by 8 bases and J by 4 bases.

The table lists this clonotype with many counts. The rearrangement joins TRBV5-6 to TRBJ2-3, with 12 bases identical to TRBD2. Germline V gene sequence: CDR1 SGHDT, CDR2 YYEEEE. The CDR3 is 15 residues long. J was trimmed by 5 bases and V by 2 bases; bases with no gene match: 3. CDR3 nucleotides: TGTGCCAGCAGCTTATGGACTAGCGGGGTAGATACGCAGTATTTT. Its protein is CASSLWTSGVDTQYF. Using reference TRBV5-6 and TRBJ2-3 for the parts outside the CDR3, the full variable domain is DAGVTQSPTHLIKTRGQQVTLRCSPKSGHDTVSWYQQALGQGPQFIFQYYEEEERQRGNFPDRFSGHQFPNYSSELNVNALLLGDSALYLCASSLWTSGVDTQYFGPGTRLTVL.

This clonotype has ten or more counts. The genes are TRBV2 and TRBJ2-1; D uncertain. In germline, CDR1 is SNHLY, CDR2 FYNNEI. This CDR3 comprises 14 residues. Trimming took off 8 bases at V and 0 bases at J, with 11 bases between the two ends. The CDR3 protein is CASETISSYNEQFF. Here the CDR3 DNA reads TGTGCCAGCGAGACGATTAGCTCCTACAATGAGCAGTTCTTC.

This clonotype was recorded many times. CDR3 in amino acids: CSARDLTGGYNEQFF. The CDR3 DNA sequence: TGCAGTGCTAGAGATTTGACAGGAGGGTACAATGAGCAGTTCTTC. This chain connects TRBV20-1 to TRBJ2-1; the D call may be TRBD1 or TRBD2 (6 bases each). Germline CDR1 DFQATT, CDR2 SNEGSKA (reference sequence). V lost 0 bases and J 4 bases, leaving 13 bases between the germline ends. The CDR3 spans 15 residues.

This clonotype was picked up a small number of times. The rearrangement uses TRBV7-2 and TRBJ1-5; D is uncertain. V gave up 1 base and J gave up 3 bases, with 10 bases separating them. This CDR3 is built from 15 residues. Germline-derived CDR1 and CDR2 are SGHTA and FQGNSA. As DNA, the CDR3 is TGTGCCAGCAGCTTAGAAGGCAGAGACAATCAGCCCCAGCATTTT. This encodes CASSLEGRDNQPQHF.

Many counts were recorded for this clonotype. The chain recombines TRBV5-1 with TRBJ1-3, with TRBD1 identical over 8 bases. The CDR3 consists of 18 residues. CDR1 is SGHRS and CDR2 is YFSETQ in the germline V gene. J was trimmed by 0 bases and V by 4 bases; bases with no gene match: 12. The CDR3 here is CASSVPPDRGHSGNTIYF. Here the CDR3 DNA reads TGCGCCAGCAGCGTACCTCCAGACAGGGGACACTCTGGAAACACCATATATTTT.

Many counts were recorded for this clonotype. The chain couples TRBV12-3 or TRBV12-4 to TRBJ1-6, with D unclear. The CDR3 extends over 17 amino acids. Trimming took off 0 bases at V and 7 bases at J, with 16 bases between the two ends. For the CDR3, the DNA is TGTGCCAGCAGTTTAGCTCGTGGCCAGCCCTTAAATTCACCCCTCCACTTT. Its protein is CASSLARGQPLNSPLHF.

This clonotype was detected only a few times. The rearrangement links TRBV14 to TRBJ2-5; 9 bases are shared with TRBD1. Looked up from germline, CDR1 is SGHDN and CDR2 is FVKESK. V shed 3 bases and J 1 base; nucleotides not matched to a gene: 6. The CDR3 consists of 16 residues. The CDR3 region has the DNA TGTGCCAGCAGCCAGGAGGGGACAGGGAGCCAAGAGACCCAGTACTTC. It specifies CASSQEGTGSQETQYF.

This clonotype was observed many times. The genes are TRBV20-1 and TRBJ1-6; 7 nucleotides align to TRBD1. Trimming at V came to 5 bases and at J to 9 bases, leaving 4 bases not matched to a gene. Germline V gene data show CDR1 as DFQATT and CDR2 as SNEGSKA (reference sequence). The CDR3 is 12 residues long. The CDR3 spells CSAAGGGSPLHF. CDR3 coding DNA: TGCAGTGCTGCAGGGGGTGGTTCACCCCTCCACTTT.

The V call is TRBV5-1, the J call TRBJ2-6; 8 positions agree with TRBD1. V dropped 4 bases and J dropped 1; count of bases not matched to a gene: 10. The CDR3 spans 18 residues. Looked up from germline, CDR1 is SGHRS and CDR2 is YFSETQ. CDR3 nucleotides: TGCGCCAGCAGCACCTCAGGGGGCATCTCGTCTGGGGCCAACGTCCTGACTTTC. Its translation: CASSTSGGISSGANVLTF. Looking up the rest from reference TRBV5-1 and TRBJ2-6 gives the full variable domain: KAGVTQTPRYLIKTRGQQVTLSCSPISGHRSVSWYQQTPGQGLQFLFEYFSETQRNKGNFPGRFSGRQFSNSRSEMNVSTLELGDSALYLCASSTSGGISSGANVLTFGAGSRLTVL.

This clonotype was recorded at least ten times. The chain has TRBV5-1 and TRBJ1-1; D unresolved. CDR3 length: 13 residues. CDR1 is SGHRS and CDR2 is YFSETQ in the germline V gene. The germline V and J ends were trimmed by 5 bases and 1 base, with 9 bases remaining between them. The CDR3: CASSYDQNTEAFF. In DNA form, the CDR3 reads TGCGCCAGCAGTTACGACCAGAACACTGAAGCTTTCTTT.

In its sample, this clonotype was seen many times. Written as DNA, the CDR3 is TGCAGCGTTGCCCAGGCAGAGCAGTTCTTC. Protein sequence: CSVAQAEQFF. The genes are TRBV29-1 and TRBJ2-1; D gene ambiguous. The V gene's germline CDR1 is SQVTM and CDR2 ANQGSEA. V dropped 4 bases and J dropped 10 bases, with 8 bases sitting between them. The CDR3 is made up of 10 amino acids.

This clonotype appeared many times. The genes are TRBV7-2 and TRBJ1-2; 7 bases fit TRBD1. The V and J ends lost 0 bases and 7 bases, in that order; junction bases with no gene match: 2. This CDR3 is built from 13 residues. Germline CDR1 is SGHTA and CDR2 is FQGNSA. For the CDR3, the DNA is TGTGCCAGCAGCTTAGCGGGGACAGTTGGCTACACCTTC. Translated: CASSLAGTVGYTF.

This clonotype was seen many times. V and J are TRBV9 and TRBJ2-3, with a possible D match to TRBD1 (6 bases). V was cut by 4 bases and J by 4 bases, with 13 bases left in between. CDR3 length: 14 amino acids. Germline CDR1 reads SGDLS; CDR2 reads YYNGEE. CDR3 region: CASSLQGVPDTQYF. The DNA for the CDR3 is TGTGCCAGCAGCTTACAGGGAGTTCCAGATACGCAGTATTTT.

The chain joins TRBV5-1 to TRBJ2-3; 10 bases map to TRBD2. The ends lost 3 bases at V and 1 base at J; junction bases unmatched: 5. Germline V gene lookup returns CDR1 SGHRS and CDR2 YFSETQ. This CDR3 has 16 residues. As DNA, the CDR3 is TGCGCCAGCAGCTGGGCCGGGACTAGCGGCACAGATACGCAGTATTTT. This translates into CASSWAGTSGTDTQYF.

V and J are TRBV5-1 and TRBJ2-2; D unclear. The germline V gene has CDR1 SGHRS and CDR2 YFSETQ. The CDR3 is made up of 12 amino acids. V was clipped by 9 bases and J by 5 bases, with 11 bases between them. The CDR3 spells CATSVTTGELFF. For the CDR3, the DNA is TGCGCCACCTCGGTGACTACCGGGGAGCTGTTTTTT.

This clonotype was observed at least ten times. The chain combines TRBV12-3 or TRBV12-4 with TRBJ2-5; D perhaps matches TRBD2 (6 bases). The CDR3 is made up of 16 amino acids. V lost 6 bases to trimming and J lost 1 base, with 18 bases between them. The CDR3 DNA reads TGTGCCAGCAGCAAGAACACGGGAGCCGGCCAAGAGACCCAGTACTTC. Its translation: CASSKNTGAGQETQYF.

The chain joins TRBV12-3 or TRBV12-4 to TRBJ2-3; D uncertain. The CDR3 spans 13 residues. V was pared by 3 bases and J by 2 bases, with 6 bases between. DNA for the CDR3: TGTGCCAGCAGTTTTACCAACACAGATACGCAGTATTTT. It translates to CASSFTNTDTQYF.

This clonotype was found many times. The rearrangement links TRBV29-1 to TRBJ2-5; D may correspond to TRBD1 or TRBD2 (6 bases each). Per germline, CDR1 SQVTM and CDR2 ANQGSEA. This CDR3 has 15 residues. V was shortened by 0 bases and J by 5 bases, with 16 bases between the two germline ends. The CDR3 DNA reads as TGCAGCGTTGAAGAGCGGGGCACAGGGTCCGAGACCCAGTACTTC. Protein product: CSVEERGTGSETQYF. The entire variable domain, with the rest obtained from reference TRBV29-1 and TRBJ2-5, is as follows: SAVISQKPSRDICQRGTSLTIQCQVDSQVTMMFWYRQQPGQSLTLIATANQGSEATYESGFVIDKFPISRPNLTFSTLTVSNMSPEDSSIYLCSVEERGTGSETQYFGPGTRLLVL.

The table lists this clonotype with a few counts. The chain is built from TRBV10-1 and TRBJ2-7; 12 positions match TRBD2. Germline CDR1 and CDR2: WNHNN and SYGVQD (reference sequence). V trimming: 2 bases; J trimming: 1 base; junction bases outside the gene matches: 6. The CDR3 is 17 amino acids. This CDR3 is CASSEQTSGSPSYEQYF. The CDR3 DNA reads as TGCGCCAGCAGTGAGCAGACTAGCGGGAGTCCGTCCTACGAGCAGTACTTC.

This clonotype was counted at least ten times. The chain links TRBV20-1 to TRBJ2-2, with unresolved D. There are 15 residues in the CDR3. The V gene's germline CDR1 is DFQATT and CDR2 SNEGSKA (reference sequence). Trimming left V 0 bases short and J 6 bases short, with 14 bases between. The CDR3 bases are TGCAGTGCTAGAGATCCTAGAGGAATGGCCGGGGAGCTGTTTTTT. It translates to CSARDPRGMAGELFF.

In its sample, this clonotype was seen a few times. This sequence joins TRBV20-1 and TRBJ2-3; possible D gene TRBD2, 6 bases. Trimming cost V 6 bases and J 0 bases, with 16 bases left between them. CDR1 is DFQATT and CDR2 is SNEGSKA in the germline V gene (reference sequence). This CDR3 contains 15 residues. In DNA form, the CDR3 reads TGCAGTGCAGAGGACTACTCACTAAGCACAGATACGCAGTATTTT. Residues: CSAEDYSLSTDTQYF.

There are many counts of this clonotype. This CDR3 reads CSAHIGGGPGAQYF. The CDR3 nucleotides read TGCAGTGCTCACATCGGGGGTGGGCCCGGGGCGCAGTATTTT. This chain uses TRBV20-1 with TRBJ2-3; the D gene is possibly TRBD2 (6 bases). V lost 5 bases and J 10 bases, leaving 22 bases between the germline ends. The CDR3 consists of 14 residues. Per germline, CDR1 DFQATT and CDR2 SNEGSKA (reference sequence).

This clonotype was detected ten times or more. This chain links TRBV5-1 with TRBJ2-3; D unclear. The V gene lost 1 base and the J gene lost 4 bases, with 10 bases spanning the gap. The CDR3 runs 14 residues. The germline V gene encodes CDR1 SGHRS and CDR2 YFSETQ. The CDR3 protein is CASSLSSVADTQYF. The CDR3 DNA reads TGCGCCAGCAGCTTGTCCTCCGTGGCAGATACGCAGTATTTT.

This chain joins TRBV14 and TRBJ1-4; D is possibly TRBD1 (6 bases). The CDR3 has 16 amino acids. The V end was cut by 2 bases, the J end by 1 base, with 11 bases between. Germline CDR1 SGHDN, CDR2 FVKESK. Here the CDR3 reads CASSQQGRGTNEKLFF. Written as DNA, the CDR3 is TGTGCCAGCAGCCAACAAGGCAGGGGAACTAATGAAAAACTGTTTTTT.